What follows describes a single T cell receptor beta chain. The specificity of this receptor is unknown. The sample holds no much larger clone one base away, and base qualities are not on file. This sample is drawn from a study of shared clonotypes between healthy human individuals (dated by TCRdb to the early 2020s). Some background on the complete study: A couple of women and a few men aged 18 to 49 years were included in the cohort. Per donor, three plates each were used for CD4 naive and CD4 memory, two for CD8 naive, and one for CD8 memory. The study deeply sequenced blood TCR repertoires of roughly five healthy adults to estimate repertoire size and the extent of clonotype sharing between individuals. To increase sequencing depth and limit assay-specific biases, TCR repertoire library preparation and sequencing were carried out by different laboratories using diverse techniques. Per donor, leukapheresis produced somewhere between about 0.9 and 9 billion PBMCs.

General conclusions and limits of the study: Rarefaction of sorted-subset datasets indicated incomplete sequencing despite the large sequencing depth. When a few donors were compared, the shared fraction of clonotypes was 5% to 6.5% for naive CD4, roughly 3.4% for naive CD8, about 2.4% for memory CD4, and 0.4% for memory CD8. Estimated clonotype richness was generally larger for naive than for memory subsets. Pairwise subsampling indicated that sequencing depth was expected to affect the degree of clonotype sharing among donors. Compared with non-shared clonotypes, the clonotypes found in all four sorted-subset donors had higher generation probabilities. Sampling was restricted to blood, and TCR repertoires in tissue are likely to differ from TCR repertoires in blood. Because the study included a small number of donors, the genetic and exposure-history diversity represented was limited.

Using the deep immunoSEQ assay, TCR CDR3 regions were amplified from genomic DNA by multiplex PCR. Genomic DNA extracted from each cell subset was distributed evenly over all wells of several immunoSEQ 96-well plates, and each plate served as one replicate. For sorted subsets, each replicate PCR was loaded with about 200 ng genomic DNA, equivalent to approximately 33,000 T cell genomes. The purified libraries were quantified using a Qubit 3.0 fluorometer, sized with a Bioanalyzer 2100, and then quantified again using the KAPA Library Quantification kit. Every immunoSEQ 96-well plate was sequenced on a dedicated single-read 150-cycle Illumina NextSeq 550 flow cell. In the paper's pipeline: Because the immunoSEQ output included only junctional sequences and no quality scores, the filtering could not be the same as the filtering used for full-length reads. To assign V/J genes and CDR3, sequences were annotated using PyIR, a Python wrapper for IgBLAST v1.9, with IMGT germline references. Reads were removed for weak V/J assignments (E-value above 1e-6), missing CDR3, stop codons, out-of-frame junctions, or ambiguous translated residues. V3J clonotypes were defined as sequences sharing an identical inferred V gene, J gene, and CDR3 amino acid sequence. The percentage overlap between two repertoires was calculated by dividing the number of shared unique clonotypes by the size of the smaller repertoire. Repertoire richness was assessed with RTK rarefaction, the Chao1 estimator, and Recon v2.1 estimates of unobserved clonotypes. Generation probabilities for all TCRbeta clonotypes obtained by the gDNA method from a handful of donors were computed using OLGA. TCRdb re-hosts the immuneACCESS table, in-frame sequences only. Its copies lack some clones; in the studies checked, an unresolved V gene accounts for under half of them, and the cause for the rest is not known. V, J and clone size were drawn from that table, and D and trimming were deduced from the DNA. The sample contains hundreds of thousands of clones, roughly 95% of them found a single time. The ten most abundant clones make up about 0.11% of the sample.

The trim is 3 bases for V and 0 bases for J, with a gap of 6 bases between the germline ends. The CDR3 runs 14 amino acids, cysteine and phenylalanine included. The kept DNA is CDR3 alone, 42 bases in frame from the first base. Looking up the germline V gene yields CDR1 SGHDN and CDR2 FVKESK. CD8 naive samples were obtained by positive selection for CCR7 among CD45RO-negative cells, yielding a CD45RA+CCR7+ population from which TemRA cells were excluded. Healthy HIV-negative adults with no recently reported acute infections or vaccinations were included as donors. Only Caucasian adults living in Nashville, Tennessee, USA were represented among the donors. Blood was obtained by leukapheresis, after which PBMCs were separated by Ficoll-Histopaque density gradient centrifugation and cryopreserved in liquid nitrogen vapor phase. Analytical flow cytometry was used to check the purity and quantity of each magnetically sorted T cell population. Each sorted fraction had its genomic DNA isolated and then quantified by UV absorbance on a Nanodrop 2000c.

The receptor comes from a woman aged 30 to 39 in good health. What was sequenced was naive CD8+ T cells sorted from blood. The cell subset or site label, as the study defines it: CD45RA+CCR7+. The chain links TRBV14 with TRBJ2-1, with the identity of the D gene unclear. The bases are TGTGCCAGCAGCCAGAGAGGCTCCTACAATGAGCAGTTCTTC. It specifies CASSQRGSYNEQFF.